This TCR beta chain was found in a study of spatial heterogeneity in lung cancer. Overall study context: Just over 70 TRACERx patients with early, untreated non-small cell lung cancer donated samples. In the raw reads, each unique TCR and UMI combination was present more than ten times on average.

Time point in this sample: blood at routine non-recurrence follow-up after resection. This clonotype was counted at least ten times. Every cDNA TCR molecule received its own unique molecular identifier. MiXCR, run by TCRdb on the 5' RACE reads, gives a single entry per CDR3 protein. This sample carries 110,000 or so distinct CDR3 sequences, 11% of them seen once, and the ten largest clones take roughly a quarter. The CDR3 is 15 residues long. Germline lookup yields CDR1 SGHAT and CDR2 FQNNGV. After removal of 4 bases from V and 0 bases from J, the junction contained 1 base not matched to a gene. This receptor was obtained from a female donor with early-stage non-small cell lung cancer. The sequenced sample was PBMCs, obtained at follow-up. The chain recombines TRBV11-2 with TRBJ2-3; the match to TRBD2 covers 10 bases. The chain's CDR3 is CASSSGLASTDTQYF. CDR3 in DNA: TGTGCCAGCAGCTCGGGACTAGCGAGCACAGATACGCAGTATTTT.